One sample yielded the 2 T cell receptor beta chains listed below, sequenced in a study of response to subunit inactivated influenza vaccine. TCRdb independently ran MiXCR on the RT-PCR reads; one entry per CDR3 protein. The table records around 580,000 distinct CDR3 sequences, roughly 15% of them present only once. The input for sequencing was PBMCs from blood, taken 12 days after vaccination. Receptors were obtained from a man in his fifties who received an inactivated influenza vaccine.

The gene calls are TRBV7-7 and TRBJ2-1, with D uncertain. V was shortened by 3 bases and J by 8 bases, with 11 bases between the two germline ends. Germline V lookup: CDR1 SSHAT, CDR2 FNYEAQ (reference sequence). CDR3 length equals 13 residues. The CDR3 spells CASSFSAVDEQFF. CDR3 DNA sequence: TGTGCCAGCAGCTTCTCCGCCGTTGATGAGCAGTTCTTC. The whole variable domain, filled in from reference TRBV7-7 and TRBJ2-1, reads GAGVSQSPRYKVTKRGQDVTLRCDPISSHATLYWYQQALGQGPEFLTYFNYEAQPDKSGLPSDRFSAERPEGSISTLTIQRTEQRDSAMYRCASSFSAVDEQFFGPGTRLTVL.

In this sample, this clonotype turned up a few times. J is TRBJ2-1 and V is TRBV20-1; 12 bases line up with TRBD2. Germline V gene lookup returns CDR1 DFQATT and CDR2 SNEGSKA (reference sequence). CDR3 length equals 16 residues. J was trimmed by 8 bases and V by 5 bases; bases with no gene match: 13. The CDR3 loop reads CSAGGPTSGSGHEQFF. The CDR3 nucleotides read TGCAGTGCTGGGGGCCCGACTAGCGGGAGTGGGCATGAGCAGTTCTTC.